Included here is one T cell receptor beta chain sequence, with context. Its target is not known. The source of the sample is a study of CD8 T cells in ankylosing spondylitis. Findings and limits, study-wide: About eight highly homologous variants made up a TCR beta motif that seemed to typify ankylosing spondylitis blood.

In germline, CDR1 is LGHDT, CDR2 YNNKEL (reference sequence). The CDR3 contains 16 residues. The ends lost 1 base at V and 7 bases at J; junction bases unmatched: 12. Via MiXCR, TCRdb re-called the 5' RACE reads, giving one row per CDR3 protein. Of a few hundred thousand distinct CDR3 sequences listed, about 13% are singletons. This clonotype originated in a male donor with ankylosing spondylitis. The sequenced sample was blood, either unsorted or a sorted T cell fraction (not recorded which). V gene TRBV3-1 combines with J gene TRBJ1-1; 7 nucleotides line up with TRBD1. This CDR3 reads CASSQVLPDGQVEAFF. The CDR3 DNA reads as TGTGCCAGCAGCCAAGTTCTTCCTGACGGACAGGTTGAAGCTTTCTTT.